This entry describes one T cell receptor (beta chain). Its antigen is not known. Germline CDR1 SGDLS, CDR2 YYNGEE. The CDR3 consists of 17 residues. The J segment lost 4 bases and the V segment lost 3 bases, leaving 8 bases of the junction unmatched. These data originate in a study of shared clonotypes between healthy human individuals. Study-wide results and caveats: Non-shared clonotypes were found to have lower generation probabilities than the clonotypes that were shared by all four of the sorted-subset donors.

Cells designated naive CD8 were CD45RO-negative and were positively selected for CCR7, with terminally differentiated effector memory CD45RA+ cells excluded. Each of the donors was a healthy adult who was HIV-negative and had not had a recent acute infection or vaccination. All participating donors were Caucasian adults from Nashville, Tennessee. On sorted subsets, replicate PCRs used 200 to 250 ng DNA, or some 28,000 T cell genomes. Profiling relied on immunoSEQ multiplex PCR, and the TCRdb table lists in-frame clones only, not all of them. This sample yields 1.5 million to 2.5 million clones, of which over 85% are seen a single time; approximately 1% belongs to the top ten.

The sample comprised naive CD8+ T cells sorted from blood. V usage is TRBV9 and J usage is TRBJ2-6; 9 bases are a match to TRBD1. The sequence was collected from a man between 18 and 35 years old in good health. The CDR3 DNA sequence: TGTGCCAGCAGCGGTCGGGACAGGGTTACCGGGGCCAACGTCCTGACTTTC. Translation gives CASSGRDRVTGANVLTF. The full variable domain, in which reference TRBV9 and TRBJ2-6 provide the parts outside the CDR3, is DSGVTQTPKHLITATGQRVTLRCSPRSGDLSVYWYQQSLDQGLQFLIQYYNGEERAKGNILERFSAQQFPDLHSELNLSSLELGDSALYFCASSGRDRVTGANVLTFGAGSRLTVL.